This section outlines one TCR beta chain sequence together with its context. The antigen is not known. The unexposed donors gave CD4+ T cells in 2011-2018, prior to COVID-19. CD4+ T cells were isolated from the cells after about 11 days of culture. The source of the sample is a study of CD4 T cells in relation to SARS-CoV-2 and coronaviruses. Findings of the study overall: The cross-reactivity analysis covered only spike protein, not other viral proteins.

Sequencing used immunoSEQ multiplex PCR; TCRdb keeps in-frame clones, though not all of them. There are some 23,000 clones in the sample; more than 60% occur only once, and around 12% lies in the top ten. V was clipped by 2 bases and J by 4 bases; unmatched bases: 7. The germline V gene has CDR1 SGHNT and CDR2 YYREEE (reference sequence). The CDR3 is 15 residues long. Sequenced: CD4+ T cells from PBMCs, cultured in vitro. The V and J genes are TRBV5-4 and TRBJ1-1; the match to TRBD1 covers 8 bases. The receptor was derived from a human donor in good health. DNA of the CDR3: TGTGCCAGCAGCTTATACCTAGGGACAGGCACTGAAGCTTTCTTT. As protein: CASSLYLGTGTEAFF.